Listed below are T cell receptor beta chains from one sample, sequenced in a study of T cells in localized non-small cell lung cancer. Only in-frame clones appear in the TCRdb table, and some are missing; sequencing was by immunoSEQ multiplex PCR. The sample includes about 2,600 clones, roughly 33% seen only once; the top ten take less than 6.5%. The sample consisted of lung tumor tissue, taken before any cancer treatment. The receptors were sampled from a man between 35 and 75 years old with stage I lung adenocarcinoma. Each CDR3 is given with its conserved first and last residue. Fields, in order: J gene, clone size, D gene, V gene, CDR3 protein. A D gene is named only where the DNA matches it firmly. Clone sizes are given selectively: once, few, many, or a class where the clone is expanded.

>TRBJ1-1|NA|TRBD1|TRBV28
CASSSQGATEAFF
>TRBJ1-1|few|TRBD1|TRBV6-8
CASSEGANTEAFF
>TRBJ2-1|NA|NA|TRBV11-3
CASSFEGGYNEQFF
>TRBJ2-7|NA|NA|TRBV6-8
CASSLLGAYEQYF
>TRBJ2-2|few|NA|TRBV6-8
CASSVIGSETGELFF
>TRBJ2-7|few|TRBD2|TRBV6-8
CASSYFTSGSYEQYF
>TRBJ1-1|large|NA|TRBV6-8
CASSGRRTPGNTEAFF
>TRBJ2-4|NA|TRBD1|TRBV10-3
CAISELKNDRGRATKNIQYF
>TRBJ2-1|few|NA|TRBV30
CAWMANYNEQFF
>TRBJ2-4|medium-sized|NA|TRBV11-3
CASSLGGEGRGRDIQYF
>TRBJ1-1|NA|TRBD1|TRBV6-8
CAIRDRGSKNTEAFF
>TRBJ1-5|few|NA|TRBV6-4
CASTGGNQPQHF
>TRBJ1-1|NA|NA|TRBV9
CASSARDTEAFF
>TRBJ2-2|NA|TRBD2|TRBV30
CAWRGTSYAGELFF
>TRBJ2-2|few|NA|TRBV11-3
CASSSDFSGDTGELFF
>TRBJ1-1|few|NA|TRBV9
CASSEGAVLPGEAFF
>TRBJ2-2|NA|NA|TRBV5-1
CASSLEGPGHATGELFF
>TRBJ2-6|NA|NA|TRBV18
CASSPGHGTNVLTF
>TRBJ1-1|few|NA|TRBV14
CASSQGGALLTEAFF
>TRBJ1-1|NA|NA|TRBV12-5
CASTGSTEAFF
>TRBJ1-1|NA|NA|TRBV19
CASKQWPGTNTEAFF
>TRBJ2-2|NA|NA|TRBV25-1
CASSESRDTGELFF
>TRBJ2-3|NA|NA|TRBV18
CASSLQGRTDTQYF
>TRBJ1-2|NA|NA|TRBV12-5
CASGPARGGYTF
>TRBJ2-7|NA|TRBD2|TRBV4-1
CASSSRLAGSYEQYF
>TRBJ2-7|few|TRBD1|TRBV5-1
CASSLAGTGAYEQYF
>TRBJ2-5|NA|NA|TRBV28
CASSSFRGVETQYF
>TRBJ2-7|NA|TRBD1|TRBV29-1
CSVGTGGYEQYF
>TRBJ2-7|few|NA|TRBV28
CASSLSPGANNGQYF
>TRBJ1-2|few|TRBD1|TRBV9
CASSYISTGSYGYTF
>TRBJ2-1|medium-sized|NA|TRBV11-3
CASSLQGGGHYNEQFF
>TRBJ2-5|few|NA|TRBV9
CASSEDLGRGETQYF
>TRBJ1-1|NA|NA|TRBV28
CASITVGGGTEAFF
>TRBJ2-1|NA|NA|TRBV15
CATSRDRGWHEQFF
>TRBJ2-7|few|TRBD2|TRBV11-3
CASSSGLAGVYEQYF
>TRBJ2-3|medium-sized|TRBD1|TRBV6-8
CASSRTGITDTQYF
>TRBJ1-2|NA|NA|TRBV18
CASSQTLDGYGYTF
>TRBJ2-7|few|TRBD2|TRBV11-3
CASSGGLAGFEQYF
>TRBJ2-3|once|TRBD2|TRBV19
CASSIDRGEGDTQYF
>TRBJ2-7|few|NA|TRBV6-8
CASYRGLAYEQYF
>TRBJ2-7|NA|NA|TRBV19
CASSIGGSYEQYF
>TRBJ2-6|NA|NA|TRBV15
CATSRVYGLQGPKHSGANVLTF
>TRBJ1-3|NA|NA|TRBV6-8
CASRGTSGNTIYF
>TRBJ1-4|few|NA|TRBV14
CASSLGGSRREKLFF
>TRBJ2-2|once|NA|TRBV16
CASSRSRSNTGELFF
>TRBJ2-2|NA|NA|TRBV9
CASSPRVVVTGELFF
>TRBJ1-1|few|TRBD1|TRBV4-1
CASSHLAGQGAGGTEAFF
>TRBJ2-7|medium-sized|NA|TRBV11-3
CASRSPGSSYEQYF
>TRBJ2-4|NA|NA|TRBV6-8
CAIIGTYLAKNIQYF
>TRBJ2-3|NA|TRBD1|TRBV11-3
CASSPGQGVADTQYF
>TRBJ2-3|medium-sized|TRBD1|TRBV6-1
CASSEGTGGADTQYF
>TRBJ2-5|NA|TRBD1|TRBV12-5
CASGLGSSGQGAGGETQYF
>TRBJ1-1|few|TRBD1|TRBV6-8
CASSSGQNNEAFF
>TRBJ1-5|few|NA|TRBV11-3
CASSLEARGNLGPQHF